This is a list of T cell receptor beta chains from one sample in a study of T cell responses to AZD1222 COVID-19 vaccine. Clones were sequenced by immunoSEQ multiplex PCR, and TCRdb holds only the in-frame ones, with some missing. The table includes 110,000 to 150,000 clones, about 91% detected once. This specimen consisted of peripheral blood, obtained on day 0 of AZD1222 vaccination. These TCRs come from an adult in good health. CDR3s include the opening cysteine and the closing phenylalanine or tryptophan. D genes are given only for firm matches.

d_call j_call v_call cdr3_aa cdr3_nt
. TRBJ1-4 TRBV6-5 CASGGFSATNEKLFF TGTGCCAGCGGGGGGTTCTCTGCTACTAATGAAAAACTGTTTTTT
. TRBJ2-3 TRBV29-1 CSVEIEDTQYF TGCAGCGTTGAAATCGAGGATACGCAGTATTTT
TRBD1 TRBJ2-7 TRBV29-1 CSVVRDRAYEQYF TGCAGCGTCGTAAGGGACAGGGCCTACGAGCAGTACTTC
. TRBJ2-5 TRBV5-5 CASSSPAGQETQYF TGTGCCAGCAGCTCGCCCGCAGGACAAGAGACCCAGTACTTC
. TRBJ1-4 TRBV7-2 CASSFFGTSTNEKLFF TGTGCCAGCAGCTTTTTTGGGACCTCAACTAATGAAAAACTGTTTTTT
. TRBJ2-1 TRBV19 CASRDGFYNEQFF TGTGCCAGCCGGGACGGTTTTTACAATGAGCAGTTCTTC
TRBD1 TRBJ1-2 TRBV4-1 CASSRDVGQGYYGYTF TGCGCCAGCAGCCGAGATGTCGGACAGGGCTACTATGGCTACACCTTC
TRBD1 TRBJ1-2 TRBV18 CASSPPGSGQRDGYTF TGTGCCAGCTCACCACCCGGGTCGGGACAGCGCGATGGCTACACCTTC
. TRBJ1-5 TRBV21-1 CASSNEGQVDQPQHF TGTGCCAGCAGCAACGAGGGACAGGTAGATCAGCCCCAGCATTTT
. TRBJ2-3 TRBV18 CASSPPKGGPGTDTQYF TGTGCCAGCTCACCACCGAAGGGGGGGCCTGGCACAGATACGCAGTATTTT
TRBD1 TRBJ1-2 TRBV5-1 CASSAGQGLRGGGYTF TGCGCCAGCAGCGCGGGACAGGGGCTGAGAGGGGGTGGCTACACCTTC
. TRBJ1-2 TRBV20-1 CSATPGYTF TGCAGTGCTACCCCTGGCTACACCTTC
. TRBJ1-2 TRBV29-1 CSVAGGLANYGYTF TGCAGCGTTGCCGGGGGGTTAGCTAACTATGGCTACACCTTC
. TRBJ2-1 TRBV9 CASSSRSYNEQFF TGTGCCAGCAGCTCCCGGAGTTACAATGAGCAGTTCTTC
. TRBJ2-7 TRBV4-1 CASSPGPGRTYEQYF TGCGCCAGCAGCCCCGGTCCGGGGAGAACCTACGAGCAGTACTTC
. TRBJ1-6 TRBV4-1 CASSREPGPNNSPLHF TGCGCCAGCAGCCGAGAACCGGGACCGAACAATTCACCCCTCCACTTT
TRBD2 TRBJ2-7 TRBV19 CASRKLAGAYEQYF TGTGCCAGTAGAAAACTAGCGGGGGCCTACGAGCAGTACTTC
TRBD2 TRBJ2-7 TRBV27 CASSLSVAGGSYEQYF TGTGCCAGCAGTTTATCAGTAGCGGGGGGGTCCTACGAGCAGTACTTC
. TRBJ2-5 TRBV12-5 CASGLGTSPLETQYF TGTGCTAGTGGTTTGGGTACTAGCCCCCTAGAGACCCAGTACTTC
. TRBJ1-1 TRBV10-3 CAISEGVYMNPDEAFF TGTGCCATCAGTGAAGGGGTGTATATGAACCCCGATGAAGCTTTCTTT
TRBD1 TRBJ2-7 TRBV7-8 CASSLAGTGTIYEQYF TGTGCCAGCAGCTTAGCGGGGACAGGGACTATCTACGAGCAGTACTTC
. TRBJ1-4 TRBV28 CASSAPGSLFEKLFF TGTGCCAGCTCTGCCCCCGGGTCCCTTTTCGAAAAACTGTTTTTT
TRBD1 TRBJ1-5 TRBV6-5 CASSRQGGIFQPQHF TGTGCCAGCAGTAGACAGGGGGGTATTTTTCAGCCCCAGCATTTT
TRBD1 TRBJ2-2 TRBV5-1 CASSAGQGPTGELFF TGCGCCAGCAGCGCCGGACAGGGACCGACCGGGGAGCTGTTTTTT
. TRBJ1-3 TRBV3-1/TRBV3-2 CASSRDTSGNTIYF TGTGCCAGCAGCCGGGACACATCTGGAAACACCATATATTTT
TRBD1 TRBJ1-2 TRBV6-2/TRBV6-3 CASSYSGTGTYGYTF TGTGCCAGCAGTTACTCGGGGACAGGGACCTATGGCTACACCTTC
. TRBJ2-7 TRBV12-5 CASGFWGISYEQYF TGTGCTAGTGGTTTTTGGGGGATTTCCTACGAGCAGTACTTC
. TRBJ2-5 TRBV27 CASSRIGETQYF TGTGCCAGCAGCCGTATAGGAGAGACCCAGTACTTC
. TRBJ1-6 TRBV6-2/TRBV6-3 CASSYSRDGASPLHF TGTGCCAGCAGTTACTCCCGGGATGGAGCTTCACCCCTCCACTTT
TRBD2 TRBJ2-7 TRBV27 CASSFASGGYEQYF TGTGCCAGCAGTTTTGCTAGCGGGGGCTACGAGCAGTACTTC
TRBD1 TRBJ1-1 TRBV18 CASSWDSWNTEAFF TGTGCCAGCTCATGGGACAGTTGGAACACTGAAGCTTTCTTT
. TRBJ2-7 TRBV9 CASSVGGGPQDEQYF TGTGCCAGCAGCGTAGGTGGCGGACCCCAGGACGAGCAGTACTTC
TRBD1 TRBJ2-1 TRBV5-6 CASSTDRGETYNEQFF TGTGCCAGCAGCACAGACAGGGGAGAGACCTACAATGAGCAGTTCTTC